This T cell receptor (beta chain) was recorded in a study of T cells after yellow fever vaccination. Study-level information: Researchers used SMART-Seq v4 Ultra Low Input to prepare fractions that had low cell numbers. The study's findings and limits: Relatively few clonotypes were ones that appeared in both CD4 and CD8 compartments. Once the booster was given, most primary-vaccination clones reappeared, at just under 98% for CD4 and 88% for CD8.

MiXCR, applied by TCRdb to the 5' RACE reads, yields one record per CDR3 protein. The sample records 250,000 to 300,000 distinct CDR3 sequences, less than 9.5% being singletons. The CDR3 is 13 residues long. The V gene lost 0 bases and the J gene lost 4 bases, with 4 bases spanning the gap. In germline, CDR1 is LGHNA, CDR2 YNFKEQ. This clonotype was found many times. Its antigen is currently unknown. The rearrangement uses TRBV4-2 and TRBJ1-3; D not certain. The origin of this receptor is a man between 18 and 35 years old who received the YFV17D yellow fever vaccine. The sample in question was CD4+ T cells sorted from PBMCs, obtained 5 days after the yellow fever booster vaccination. The CDR3 protein is CASSQDTGNTIYF. In DNA form, the CDR3 reads TGTGCCAGCAGCCAAGATACAGGAAACACCATATATTTT.